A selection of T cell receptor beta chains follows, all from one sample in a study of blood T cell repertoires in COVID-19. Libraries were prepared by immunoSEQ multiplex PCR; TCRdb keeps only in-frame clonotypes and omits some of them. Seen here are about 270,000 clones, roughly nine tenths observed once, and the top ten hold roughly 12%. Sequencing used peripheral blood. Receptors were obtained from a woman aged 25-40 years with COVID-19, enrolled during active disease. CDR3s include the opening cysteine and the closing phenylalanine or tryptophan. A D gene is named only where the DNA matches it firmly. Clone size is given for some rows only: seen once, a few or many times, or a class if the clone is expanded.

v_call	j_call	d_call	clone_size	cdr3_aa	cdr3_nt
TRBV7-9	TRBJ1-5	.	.	CASSHSGGAQPQHF	TGTGCCAGCAGCCATTCCGGGGGGGCTCAGCCCCAGCATTTT
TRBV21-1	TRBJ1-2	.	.	CASSKGDRGNAYGYTF	TGTGCCAGCAGCAAAGGCGATCGGGGTAATGCCTATGGCTACACCTTC
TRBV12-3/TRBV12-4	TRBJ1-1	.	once	CASRREGNTEAFF	TGTGCCAGCCGGAGGGAAGGAAACACTGAAGCTTTCTTT
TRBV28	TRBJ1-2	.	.	CASKAFKEVSRGYGYTF	TGTGCCAGCAAAGCTTTTAAGGAGGTCTCTCGTGGCTATGGCTACACCTTC
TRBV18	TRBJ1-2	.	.	CASSPPGRDGYTF	TGTGCCAGCTCACCACCGGGTCGGGATGGCTACACCTTC
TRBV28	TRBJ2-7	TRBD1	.	CASSSSRDRDAYEQYF	TGTGCCAGCAGTTCCAGCCGGGACAGAGACGCCTACGAGCAGTACTTC
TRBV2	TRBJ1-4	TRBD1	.	CAIKGGTGSEKLFF	TGTGCCATCAAAGGGGGGACAGGGTCTGAAAAACTGTTTTTT
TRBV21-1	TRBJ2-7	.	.	CASRPSTGCYEQYF	TGTGCCAGCAGACCCTCGACAGGGTGCTACGAGCAGTACTTC
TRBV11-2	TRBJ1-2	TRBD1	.	CASSAGTGPRDYTF	TGTGCCAGCAGCGCGGGGACAGGGCCCAGAGACTACACCTTC
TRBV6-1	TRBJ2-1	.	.	CASSEIGRSFLNEQFF	TGTGCCAGCAGTGAAATTGGCAGGTCATTTCTCAATGAGCAGTTCTTC
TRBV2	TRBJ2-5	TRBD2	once	CASSTETGLVSFLTQYF	TGTGCCAGCAGTACTGAGACCGGACTAGTCTCCTTTCTGACCCAGTACTTC
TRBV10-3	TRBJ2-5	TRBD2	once	CAISRGGRETQYF	TGTGCCATCAGTCGGGGGGGCCGAGAGACCCAGTACTTC
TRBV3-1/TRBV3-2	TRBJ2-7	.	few	CASSQAISYEQYF	TGTGCCAGCAGCCAAGCGATCAGTTACGAGCAGTACTTC
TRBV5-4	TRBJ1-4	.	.	CASSFFQGFNEKLFF	TGTGCCAGCAGCTTTTTTCAGGGGTTCAATGAAAAACTGTTTTTT
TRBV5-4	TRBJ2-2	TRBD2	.	CASSPRSSGDTGELFF	TGTGCCAGCAGCCCTCGGTCTAGCGGGGACACCGGGGAGCTGTTTTTT
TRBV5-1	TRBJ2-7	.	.	CASRSLSATDEQYF	TGCGCCAGCAGGTCACTGAGCGCGACAGACGAGCAGTACTTC
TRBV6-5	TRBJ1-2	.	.	CASSYPRLGGYGYTF	TGTGCCAGCAGTTACCCTCGTTTGGGGGGCTATGGCTACACCTTC